The 25 T cell receptor beta chains below all came from one sample that was sequenced in a study of blood T cell repertoires in COVID-19 (dated by TCRdb to about 2020). The library was obtained by the immunoSEQ multiplex PCR assay. In TCRdb, the immuneACCESS table is reduced to in-frame sequences with V and J assigned. These tables do not hold every clone; where another copy was compared, an unresolved V gene accounts for under half, and the others remain unexplained. In this sample the table shows over 300,000 clones, about 90% of which occur a single time. Of the sample, less than 6% falls within the top ten clones. The sample was PBMCs or T cells enriched from blood (not recorded which). The receptors were gathered from a woman aged 25 to 45 who had recovered from COVID-19.

The chain employs TRBV7-3 and TRBJ1-5; 10 bases map to TRBD1. Germline CDR1 is SGHTA and CDR2 is FQGTGA. J gave up 2 bases and V 2 bases, and 0 bases lay outside the gene matches. The CDR3 has 15 residues. CDR3 region: CASSLGTGGNQPQHF. The CDR3 nucleotides read TGTGCCAGCAGCTTAGGGACAGGGGGCAATCAGCCCCAGCATTTT.

This chain uses TRBV30 with TRBJ1-1, with no clear D. V gave up 2 bases and J gave up 7 bases, with 14 bases separating them. CDR1 is GTSNPN and CDR2 is SVGIG in the germline V gene (reference sequence). The CDR3 is made up of 13 amino acids. The CDR3 loop is CAWSSGVASEAFF. CDR3 DNA: TGTGCCTGGAGTTCAGGTGTTGCCAGTGAAGCTTTCTTT.

This rearrangement joins TRBV4-3 to TRBJ1-5; 9 nucleotides agree with TRBD1. CDR1 and CDR2 (germline): LGHNA, YSLEER. The CDR3 sequence is 14 residues long. Germline trimming cut 3 bases from V and 7 bases from J; bases unmatched to any gene: 4. The CDR3 here is CASSQDRGPQPQHF. The CDR3 coding sequence is TGCGCCAGCAGCCAGGACAGGGGCCCCCAGCCCCAGCATTTT.

V and J are TRBV19 and TRBJ1-2, with a possible D match to TRBD1 (5 bases). Deletions cut 6 bases from V and 3 bases from J, with 11 bases between. The CDR3 spans 13 residues. The germline gives CDR1 LNHDA, CDR2 SQIVND (reference sequence). The CDR3 reads CASSPGVDYGYTF. The CDR3 DNA is TGTGCCAGTAGCCCGGGGGTCGACTATGGCTACACCTTC.

The V call is TRBV28, the J call TRBJ1-2; 8 bases fit TRBD1. This CDR3 comprises 14 residues. Germline lookup yields CDR1 MDHEN and CDR2 SYDVKM. The ends lost 5 bases at V and 5 bases at J; junction bases unmatched: 7. CDR3 protein: CASSPAGGQYGYTF. CDR3 bases: TGTGCCAGCAGTCCCGCAGGGGGCCAGTATGGCTACACCTTC.

This sequence joins TRBV5-1 and TRBJ2-2; D ambiguous. The CDR3 runs to 15 residues. V was pared by 0 bases and J by 2 bases, with 8 bases between. Germline-derived CDR1 and CDR2 are SGHRS and YFSETQ. CDR3 sequence reads: CASSLGQRNTGELFF. The CDR3 region has the DNA TGCGCCAGCAGCTTGGGACAAAGAAACACCGGGGAGCTGTTTTTT.

This clone has just one count. This sequence joins TRBV5-5 and TRBJ1-1; D gene uncertain. Trimming removed 7 bases from V and 5 bases from J, with 12 bases in between. From germline, CDR1 is SGHKS and CDR2 YYEKEE (reference sequence). CDR3 length: 12 residues. DNA for the CDR3: TGTGCCAGCGACGTCGCGGGGACTGAAGCTTTCTTT. Encoded protein: CASDVAGTEAFF.

V usage is TRBV19 and J usage is TRBJ1-1; D unresolved. From germline, CDR1 is LNHDA and CDR2 SQIVND (reference sequence). This CDR3 comprises 13 residues. The V end lost 10 bases, the J end lost 1 base, and 13 bases lay between the germline ends. In DNA, the CDR3 is TGTGCCACAATAGGACGGGAGAACACTGAAGCTTTCTTT. Amino acid sequence: CATIGRENTEAFF.

The V gene is TRBV12-5, the J gene TRBJ1-4; TRBD1 matches at 7 bases. Germline V CDR1 and CDR2: LGHNT, FRNRAP. The CDR3 contains 14 residues. The junction had 7 bases not matched to a gene; V was cut back by 5 bases and J by 7 bases. CDR3 DNA: TGTGCTAGTGGTCCCCCGGGACAGTTTGAAAAACTGTTTTTT. Protein product: CASGPPGQFEKLFF.

This sequence joins TRBV9 and TRBJ1-1; D is unclear. The CDR3 loop spans 15 amino acids. V lost 0 bases to trimming and J lost 3 bases, with 12 bases between them. Germline-derived CDR1 and CDR2 are SGDLS and YYNGEE. The CDR3 is CASSVATAGYTEAFF. CDR3 sequence (DNA): TGTGCCAGCAGCGTAGCTACCGCGGGCTACACTGAAGCTTTCTTT.

The CDR3 DNA reads TGTGCCAGCAGTGGGGTCCAACGGGGTACTGAAGCTTTCTTT. It translates to CASSGVQRGTEAFF. The V call is TRBV2, the J call TRBJ1-1; D not resolved. Germline CDR1 is SNHLY and CDR2 is FYNNEI. V lost 4 bases and J 5 bases, leaving 14 bases between the germline ends. The CDR3 runs to 14 residues.

This chain links TRBV29-1 with TRBJ2-2, with 13 bases fitting TRBD2. The V gene end was trimmed by 3 bases and the J gene end by 3 bases; junction bases not matched to a gene: 1. Per the germline V gene, CDR1 is SQVTM and CDR2 is ANQGSEA. The CDR3 has 15 residues. For the CDR3, the DNA is TGCAGCGTTGAGGGGACTAGCGGGGACACCGGGGAGCTGTTTTTT. Amino acids: CSVEGTSGDTGELFF.

The gene calls are TRBV7-3 and TRBJ1-2; TRBD1 aligns across 7 bases. This CDR3 is 14 amino acids long. Germline assignment: CDR1 SGHTA and CDR2 FQGTGA. The V gene end was trimmed by 4 bases and the J gene end by 8 bases; junction bases not matched to a gene: 10. CDR3: CASSSSGQGEGYTF. The CDR3, as DNA: TGTGCCAGCAGCTCGAGCGGGCAGGGGGAAGGCTACACCTTC. Variable domain in full (rest from reference TRBV7-3 and TRBJ1-2): GAGVSQTPSNKVTEKGKYVELRCDPISGHTALYWYRQSLGQGPEFLIYFQGTGAADDSGLPNDRFFAVRPEGSVSTLKIQRTERGDSAVYLCASSSSGQGEGYTFGSGTRLTVV.

The chain combines TRBV9 with TRBJ1-2; tentative D call: TRBD1 (6 bases). Germline CDR1 SGDLS, CDR2 YYNGEE. The V end lost 0 bases, the J end lost 1 base, and 13 bases lay between the germline ends. This CDR3 spans 16 amino acids. CDR3 coding DNA: TGTGCCAGCAGCGTAGGGGGGGGCACCTTTAACTATGGCTACACCTTC. It translates to CASSVGGGTFNYGYTF.

This chain links TRBV19 with TRBJ2-5; D gene uncertain. The CDR3 runs 11 residues. The germline CDR1 and CDR2 sequences are LNHDA and SQIVND (reference sequence). V was clipped by 8 bases and J by 4 bases, with 8 bases between them. The CDR3 bases are TGTGCCAGTGGCACCCCAGAGACCCAGTACTTC. It is translated as CASGTPETQYF.

The chain links TRBV19 to TRBJ1-1, with D possibly TRBD1 on 6 matching bases. V lost 7 bases, J lost 11 bases, and 14 bases lay in between. The germline V gene has CDR1 LNHDA and CDR2 SQIVND (reference sequence). CDR3 length: 11 amino acids. The CDR3 sequence: CASTKGGVAFF. The CDR3 nucleotides read TGTGCCAGTACAAAGGGGGGGGTTGCTTTCTTT.

The chain combines TRBV3-1 (or the pseudogene TRBV3-2) with TRBJ2-4, with 8 bases matching TRBD1. The germline V gene has CDR1 LGHDT and CDR2 YNNKEL (reference sequence). Unmatched junction bases numbered 10, after V lost 4 bases and J lost 8 bases. The CDR3 is 15 residues long. The CDR3 is CASSRSGTGKDIQYF. The CDR3 DNA reads TGTGCCAGCAGCCGATCCGGGACAGGAAAGGACATTCAGTACTTC.

This clone was seen more than once but under ten times. CDR3: CASSERPRDYGYTF. CDR3 coding DNA: TGTGCCAGCAGTGAAAGACCCCGGGACTATGGCTACACCTTC. The V gene is TRBV2, the J gene TRBJ1-2; D unclear. CDR1 and CDR2 (germline): SNHLY, FYNNEI. Trimming cost V 2 bases and J 3 bases, with 10 bases left between them. The CDR3 loop spans 14 amino acids.

This rearrangement joins TRBV6-6 to TRBJ2-7; a possible D gene is TRBD1 (7 bases). V gave up 2 bases and J gave up 3 bases, with 11 bases separating them. The CDR3 has 14 amino acids. Germline V CDR1 and CDR2: MNHNY, SVGAGI (reference sequence). This CDR3 is CASSYARGDYEQYF. Here the CDR3 DNA reads TGTGCCAGCAGTTACGCCAGGGGGGACTACGAGCAGTACTTC.

The V and J genes are TRBV14 and TRBJ1-3; 10 nucleotides align to TRBD1. After removal of 7 bases from V and 2 bases from J, the junction contained 8 bases not matched to a gene. Germline V CDR1 and CDR2: SGHDN, FVKESK. The CDR3 length is 16 residues. The CDR3 region has the DNA TGTGCCAGCAAACCGGCCGGGACAGGGGCTGGAAACACCATATATTTT. Translated: CASKPAGTGAGNTIYF.

This chain joins TRBV4-2 and TRBJ1-2, with 9 bases identical to TRBD1. V lost 1 base and J lost 6; bases outside the gene matches: 3. Germline lookup yields CDR1 LGHNA and CDR2 YNFKEQ. This CDR3 is 14 amino acids long. CDR3 in DNA: TGTGCCAGCAGCCAAGGGGACAGGGAGAATGGCTACACCTTC. As protein: CASSQGDRENGYTF.

The chain employs TRBV5-5 and TRBJ1-2, with 7 bases aligning to TRBD1. Germline values: CDR1 SGHKS, CDR2 YYEKEE (reference sequence). The CDR3 is made up of 16 amino acids. V lost 4 bases and J lost 3; bases outside the gene matches: 12. The CDR3 loop is CASSPVPGQTDYGYTF. CDR3 coding DNA: TGTGCCAGCAGCCCCGTCCCGGGACAGACAGACTATGGCTACACCTTC.

The chain links TRBV27 to TRBJ2-1, with 9 bases that match TRBD2. Germline trimming cut 5 bases from V and 3 bases from J; bases unmatched to any gene: 8. The CDR3 contains 16 residues. Germline loops: CDR1 MNHEY, CDR2 SMNVEV (reference sequence). The CDR3 reads CASSRRLTSGYNEQFF. In DNA form, the CDR3 reads TGTGCCAGCAGTCGACGACTGACTAGCGGCTACAATGAGCAGTTCTTC.

The V and J genes are TRBV29-1 and TRBJ1-3; D is possibly TRBD1 (5 bases). In germline, CDR1 is SQVTM, CDR2 ANQGSEA. The V end lost 5 bases, the J end lost 3 bases, and 14 bases lay between the germline ends. The CDR3 extends over 14 amino acids. The CDR3 loop is CSVSTGVNGNTIYF. CDR3 in DNA: TGCAGCGTTTCAACGGGGGTGAATGGAAACACCATATATTTT.

The chain links TRBV7-3 to TRBJ2-3, with D perhaps TRBD2 (7 bases). The germline V gene encodes CDR1 SGHTA and CDR2 FQGTGA. The CDR3 runs to 20 residues. Trimming cost V 1 base and J 4 bases, with 27 bases left between them. This chain's CDR3 is CASSLRGARYKAGAADTQYF. DNA of the CDR3: TGTGCCAGCAGCTTAAGGGGTGCCCGCTATAAGGCGGGGGCGGCAGATACGCAGTATTTT.